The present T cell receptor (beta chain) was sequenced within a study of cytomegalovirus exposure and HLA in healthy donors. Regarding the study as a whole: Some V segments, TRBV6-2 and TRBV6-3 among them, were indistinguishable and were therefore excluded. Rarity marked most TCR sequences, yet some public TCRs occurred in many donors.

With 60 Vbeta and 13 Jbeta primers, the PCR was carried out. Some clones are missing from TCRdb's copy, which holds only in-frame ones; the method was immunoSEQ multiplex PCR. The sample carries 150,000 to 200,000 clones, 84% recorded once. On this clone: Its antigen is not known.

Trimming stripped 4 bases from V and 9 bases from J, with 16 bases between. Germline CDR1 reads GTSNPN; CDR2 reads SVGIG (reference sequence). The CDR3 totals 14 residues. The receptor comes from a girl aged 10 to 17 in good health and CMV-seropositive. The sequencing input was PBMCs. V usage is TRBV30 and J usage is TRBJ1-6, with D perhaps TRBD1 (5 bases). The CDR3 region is CAWTGSNKGSPLHF. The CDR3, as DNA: TGTGCCTGGACAGGGTCGAATAAGGGTTCACCCCTCCACTTT.